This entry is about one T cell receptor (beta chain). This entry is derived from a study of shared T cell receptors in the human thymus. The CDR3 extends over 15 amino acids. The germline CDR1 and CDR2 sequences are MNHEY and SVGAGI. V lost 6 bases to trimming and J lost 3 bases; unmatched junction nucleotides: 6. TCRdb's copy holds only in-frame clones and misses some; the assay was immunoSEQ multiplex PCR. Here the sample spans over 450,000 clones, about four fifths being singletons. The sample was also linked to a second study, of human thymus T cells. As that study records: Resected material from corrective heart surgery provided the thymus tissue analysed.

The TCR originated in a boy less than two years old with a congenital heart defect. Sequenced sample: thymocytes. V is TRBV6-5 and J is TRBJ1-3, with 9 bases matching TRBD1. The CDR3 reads CASSGTGKNGNTIYF. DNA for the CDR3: TGTGCCAGCAGCGGGACAGGGAAAAATGGAAACACCATATATTTT.